This T cell receptor (beta chain) was sequenced for a study of control samples from healthy donors and cancer patients. The table lists this clone with a count of one. The trim removed 6 bases at V and 7 bases at J, leaving 1 base unmatched. The germline CDR1 and CDR2 sequences are MNHNY and SVGAGI (reference sequence). The CDR3 runs 12 residues. Some clones are missing from TCRdb's copy, which holds only in-frame ones; the method was immunoSEQ multiplex PCR. The sample yields some 200,000 clones, 75% to 95% seen once. The specimen sequenced was blood. This rearrangement joins TRBV6-6 to TRBJ1-3; the match to TRBD1 covers 9 bases. This clonotype was obtained from a woman aged 25-40 years in good health. Written as DNA, the CDR3 is TGTGCCAGCAGACAGGGGGCGAACACCATATATTTT. This gives the protein CASRQGANTIYF.